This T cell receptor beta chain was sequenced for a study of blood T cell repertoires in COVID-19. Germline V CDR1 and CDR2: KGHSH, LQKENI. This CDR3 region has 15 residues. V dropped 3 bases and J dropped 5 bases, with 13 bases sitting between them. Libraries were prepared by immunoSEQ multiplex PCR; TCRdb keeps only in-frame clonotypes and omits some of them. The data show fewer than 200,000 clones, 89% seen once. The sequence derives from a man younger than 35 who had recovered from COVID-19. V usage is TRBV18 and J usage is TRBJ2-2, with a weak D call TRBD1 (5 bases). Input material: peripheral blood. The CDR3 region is CASSPGPGKTGELFF. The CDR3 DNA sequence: TGTGCCAGCTCACCCGGGCCAGGGAAAACCGGGGAGCTGTTTTTT.